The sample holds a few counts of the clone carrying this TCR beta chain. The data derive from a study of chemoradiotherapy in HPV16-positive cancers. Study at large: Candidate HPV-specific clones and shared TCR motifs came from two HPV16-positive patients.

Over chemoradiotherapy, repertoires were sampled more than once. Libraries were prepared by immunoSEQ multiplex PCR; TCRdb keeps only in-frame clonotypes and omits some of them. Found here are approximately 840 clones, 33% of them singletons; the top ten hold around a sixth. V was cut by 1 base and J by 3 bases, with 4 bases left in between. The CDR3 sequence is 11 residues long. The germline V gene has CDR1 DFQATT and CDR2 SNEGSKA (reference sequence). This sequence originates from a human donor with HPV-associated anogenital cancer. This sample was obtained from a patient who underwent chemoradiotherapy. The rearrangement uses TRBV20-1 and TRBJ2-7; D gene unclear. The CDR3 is CSARANYEQYF. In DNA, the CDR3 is TGCAGTGCTAGAGCCAACTACGAGCAGTACTTC.